The TCR beta chain under discussion was sequenced for a study of graft-versus-host responses after intestinal transplantation. Study-wide background: Each recipient received a multivisceral, liver-intestinal, or isolated intestinal graft. Among the recipients, all got anti-thymocyte globulin induction and then tacrolimus and steroids for around 3 years.

The CDR3 is 13 amino acids. Between the trimmed V and J ends, which lost 8 bases and 0 bases, there was a span of 10 bases. CDR1 and CDR2 from the germline V gene are MNHEY and SVGAGI. Comment on this clone: Its cognate antigen is unknown.

Sequencing used immunoSEQ multiplex PCR; TCRdb keeps in-frame clones, though not all of them. The data hold tens of thousands of clones, with about 95% observed a single time. Study results and limitations: GvH clones were found in recipient marrow; some appeared first in ileum or blood.

This specimen consisted of unstimulated CD8+ T cells sorted from spleen or lymph node cells, obtained before transplant. This TCR came from a human donor who was the organ donor for an intestinal transplant. The chain uses TRBV6-5 and TRBJ2-5; D gene ambiguous. CDR3 protein: CASCPEYQETQYF. For the CDR3, the DNA is TGTGCCAGCTGTCCAGAGTACCAAGAGACCCAGTACTTC.